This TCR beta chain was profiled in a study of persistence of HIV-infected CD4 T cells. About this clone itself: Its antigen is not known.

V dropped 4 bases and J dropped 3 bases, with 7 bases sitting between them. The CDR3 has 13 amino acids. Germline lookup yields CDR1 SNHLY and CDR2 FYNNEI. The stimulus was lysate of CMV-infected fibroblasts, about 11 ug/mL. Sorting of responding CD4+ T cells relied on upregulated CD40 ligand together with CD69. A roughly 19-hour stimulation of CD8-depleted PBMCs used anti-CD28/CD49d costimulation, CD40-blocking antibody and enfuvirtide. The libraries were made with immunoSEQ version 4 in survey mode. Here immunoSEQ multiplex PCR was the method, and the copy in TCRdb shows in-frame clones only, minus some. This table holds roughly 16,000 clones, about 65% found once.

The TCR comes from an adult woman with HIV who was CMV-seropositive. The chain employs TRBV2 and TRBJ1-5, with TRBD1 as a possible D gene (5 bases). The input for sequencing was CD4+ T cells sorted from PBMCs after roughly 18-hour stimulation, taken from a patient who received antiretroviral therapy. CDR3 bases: TGTGCCAGCAGTGGGGACCTCAATCAGCCCCAGCATTTT. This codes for CASSGDLNQPQHF. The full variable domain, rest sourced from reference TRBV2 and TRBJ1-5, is EPEVTQTPSHQVTQMGQEVILRCVPISNHLYFYWYRQILGQKVEFLVSFYNNEISEKSEIFDDQFSVERPDGSNFTLKIRSTKLEDSAMYFCASSGDLNQPQHFGDGTRLSIL.